This entry is about one TCR beta chain. The V gene's germline CDR1 is SGHVS and CDR2 FQNEAQ. The CDR3 extends over 15 amino acids. Trimming took 3 bases from V and 0 from J, leaving 6 bases between them. The record originates from a study of blood T cell repertoires in COVID-19. About the study: The analysed material was cDNA or gDNA that came from T cells, B-cell-depleted T cells, or PBMCs.

Per the study methods: Using reference gene primer amplification, nucleated cell counts were estimated. Repertoires were generated with immunoSEQ multiplex PCR, while TCRdb's copy carries only in-frame clones and drops some. That table is the source of V, J and clone size, and D and trimming were worked out from the DNA. Found here are under 250,000 clones, about nine tenths of them singletons; the top ten hold around 1.7%. This chain connects TRBV7-8 to TRBJ2-6; weak D call: TRBD2 (5 bases). The sample consisted of peripheral blood. This clonotype originated in a woman aged 55-70 years who had recovered from COVID-19. The CDR3 coding sequence is TGTGCCAGCAGCTTGAGGGTCTCTGGGGCCAACGTCCTGACTTTC. As protein: CASSLRVSGANVLTF.